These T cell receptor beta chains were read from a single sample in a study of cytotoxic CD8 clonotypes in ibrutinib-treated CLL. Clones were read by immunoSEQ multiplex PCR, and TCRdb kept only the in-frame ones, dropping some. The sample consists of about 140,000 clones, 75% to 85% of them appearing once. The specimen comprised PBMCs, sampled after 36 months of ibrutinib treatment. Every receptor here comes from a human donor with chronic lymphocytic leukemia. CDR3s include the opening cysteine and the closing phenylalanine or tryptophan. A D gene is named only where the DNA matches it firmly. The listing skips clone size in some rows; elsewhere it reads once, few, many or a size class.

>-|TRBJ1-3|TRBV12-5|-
TGTGCTAGTGCTACTTCTTACACCATATATTTT
CASATSYTIYF
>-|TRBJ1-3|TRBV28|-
TGTGCCAGCAGTTTACGGCCTACTTCTGGAAACACCATATATTTT
CASSLRPTSGNTIYF
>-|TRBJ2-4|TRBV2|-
TGTGCCAGCAGTGAATTGTACAGCAACAAAAACATTCAGTACTTC
CASSELYSNKNIQYF
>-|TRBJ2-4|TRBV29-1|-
TGCAGCGTTGGCCTTCTAAGACAGGGAGGACTTCAGTACTTC
CSVGLLRQGGLQYF
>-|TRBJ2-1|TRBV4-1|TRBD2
TGCGCCAGCAGCCACCTGGTAGCGGGGAACAATGAGCAGTTCTTC
CASSHLVAGNNEQFF
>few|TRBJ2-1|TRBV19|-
TGTGCCAGTAGTATAATCGGGGTCGGAACCTCTGAGCAGTTCTTC
CASSIIGVGTSEQFF
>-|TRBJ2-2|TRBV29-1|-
TGCAGCGTTGTTTATTGGACCGGGGAGCTGTTTTTT
CSVVYWTGELFF
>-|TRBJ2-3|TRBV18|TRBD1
TGTGCCAGCTCACCACCGGTCAGGGGGTTTGTAGATACGCAGTATTTT
CASSPPVRGFVDTQYF
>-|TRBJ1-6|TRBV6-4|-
TGTGCCAGCAGTGAGCTCCCTACCTATAATTCACCCCTCCACTTT
CASSELPTYNSPLHF
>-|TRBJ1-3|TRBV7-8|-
TGTGCCAGCAGCACCCGTCGAAACACCATATATTTT
CASSTRRNTIYF
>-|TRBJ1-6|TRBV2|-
TGTGCCAGCAGTCGGCCGGGGGACCCTCGTTCACCCCTCCACTTT
CASSRPGDPRSPLHF
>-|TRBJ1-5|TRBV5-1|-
TGCGCCAGCAGGCAGGGGTCCAATCAGCCCCAGCATTTT
CASRQGSNQPQHF
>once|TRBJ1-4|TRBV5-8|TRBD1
TGTGCCAGCAGCCACGGGACAGTTGCAACTAATGAAAAACTGTTTTTT
CASSHGTVATNEKLFF
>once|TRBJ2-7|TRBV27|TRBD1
TGTGCCAGCAGACCCCGGGACAGGGTTAACGAGCAGTACTTC
CASRPRDRVNEQYF
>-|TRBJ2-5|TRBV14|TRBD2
TGTGCCAGCAGCCAAGGACTAGCGGCAGCCCAAGAGACCCAGTACTTC
CASSQGLAAAQETQYF
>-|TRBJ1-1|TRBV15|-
TGTGCCACCAGCAGAGCACTCGGGGGTCCTACTGAAGCTTTCTTT
CATSRALGGPTEAFF
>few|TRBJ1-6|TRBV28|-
TGTGCCAGCAGTTTACAGAGTTCACCCCTCCACTTT
CASSLQSSPLHF
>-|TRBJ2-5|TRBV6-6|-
TGTGCCAGCACAAGGGCCTGGCAGGGGCTGGAGACCCAGTACTTC
CASTRAWQGLETQYF
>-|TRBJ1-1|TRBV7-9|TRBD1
TGTGCCAGCAGCCCGGGGGACAGGAGGAACACTGAAGCTTTCTTT
CASSPGDRRNTEAFF
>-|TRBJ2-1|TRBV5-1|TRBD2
TGCGCCAGCACTAGCGGGAATGAGCAGTTCTTC
CASTSGNEQFF
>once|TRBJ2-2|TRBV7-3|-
TGTGCCAGCAGCCTTAGCGGGAACACCGGGGAGCTGTTTTTT
CASSLSGNTGELFF
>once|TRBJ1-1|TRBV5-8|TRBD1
TGTGCCAGCAGCGGCCACAGGGGGCATTGGACTGAAGCTTTCTTT
CASSGHRGHWTEAFF
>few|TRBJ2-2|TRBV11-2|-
TGTGCCAGCAGCCGCACGGTCTCGCGGGAGCTGTTTTTT
CASSRTVSRELFF
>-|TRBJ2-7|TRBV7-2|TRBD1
TGTGCCAGCAGCCGTACCGGACAGGGGGGTGAGCAGTACTTC
CASSRTGQGGEQYF
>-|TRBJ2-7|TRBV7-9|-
TGTGCCAGCAGCTTAGGGTCAGGAACCTACGAGCAGTACTTC
CASSLGSGTYEQYF
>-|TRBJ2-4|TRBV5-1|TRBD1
TGCGCCAGCAGTACCGGGACAGGGGTTAACATTCAGTACTTC
CASSTGTGVNIQYF
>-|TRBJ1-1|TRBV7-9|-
TGTGCCAGCAGCTTCGTAGGGATCACTGAAGCTTTCTTT
CASSFVGITEAFF
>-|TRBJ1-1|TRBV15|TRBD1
TGTGCCACCAGCAGAGATCAGGACAGGGAGGCTTTCTTT
CATSRDQDREAFF
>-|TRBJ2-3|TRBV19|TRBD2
TGTGCCAGTAGTGGAGTAGCGGGGATCACAGATACGCAGTATTTT
CASSGVAGITDTQYF
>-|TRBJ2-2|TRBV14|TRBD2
TGTGCCAGCAGCCAACGACGGACTAGCGGGAGAAGGGTTGGGGAGCTGTTTTTT
CASSQRRTSGRRVGELFF
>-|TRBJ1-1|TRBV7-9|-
TGTGCCAGCAGACAAGGGGGGCTGAACACTGAAGCTTTCTTT
CASRQGGLNTEAFF
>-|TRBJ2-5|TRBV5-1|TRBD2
TGCGCCAGCAGCACCGGACTAGCGGGGAGCATCCAGTACTTC
CASSTGLAGSIQYF
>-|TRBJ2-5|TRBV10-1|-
TGCGCCAGCAGTGAGTCCTCATCGGGGGAGACCCAGTACTTC
CASSESSSGETQYF
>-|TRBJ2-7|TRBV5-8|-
TGTGCCAGCAGCTTGGGTGTCCAGGCGACCTACGATCAGCAGTACTTC
CASSLGVQATYDQQYF
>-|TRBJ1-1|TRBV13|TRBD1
TGTGCCAGCAGCTCGGGACAGGGGGTACCCGGAGCTTTCTTT
CASSSGQGVPGAFF
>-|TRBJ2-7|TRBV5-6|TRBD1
TGTGCCAGCAGCCGGACAGGCCCCTACGAGCAGTACTTC
CASSRTGPYEQYF
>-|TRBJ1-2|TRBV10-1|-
TGCGCCAGGTTTAGAGGGGCGCATAACTATGGCTACACCTTC
CARFRGAHNYGYTF
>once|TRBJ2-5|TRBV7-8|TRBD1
TGTGCCAGCAGCTCGGACAGGACCCAAGAGACCCAGTACTTC
CASSSDRTQETQYF
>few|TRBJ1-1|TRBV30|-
TGTGCCTGGAAGGGGGGCATAGTGAACACTGAAGCTTTCTTT
CAWKGGIVNTEAFF
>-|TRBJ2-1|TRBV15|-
TGTGCCACCAGCAGAGTGGGCAGGGCATCCAGGAATGAGCAGTTCTTC
CATSRVGRASRNEQFF